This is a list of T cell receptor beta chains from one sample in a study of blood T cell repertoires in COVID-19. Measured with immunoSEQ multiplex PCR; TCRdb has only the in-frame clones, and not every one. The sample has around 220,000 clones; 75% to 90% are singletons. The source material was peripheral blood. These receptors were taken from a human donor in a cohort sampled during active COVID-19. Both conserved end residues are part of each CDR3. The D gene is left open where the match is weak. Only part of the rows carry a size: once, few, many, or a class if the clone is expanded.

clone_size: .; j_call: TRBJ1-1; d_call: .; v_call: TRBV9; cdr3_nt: TGTGCCAGCAGCCCCCAGACGACAGTGAACACTGAAGCTTTCTTT; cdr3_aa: CASSPQTTVNTEAFF
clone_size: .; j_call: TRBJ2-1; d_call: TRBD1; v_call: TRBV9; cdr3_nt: TGTGCCAGCAGCACCCGGGACAGGTCTACAGATGAGCAGTTCTTC; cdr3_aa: CASSTRDRSTDEQFF
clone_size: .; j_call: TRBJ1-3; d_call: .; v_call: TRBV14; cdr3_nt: TGTGCCAGCAGCCGTTCCATCTCTGGAAACACCATATATTTT; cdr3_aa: CASSRSISGNTIYF
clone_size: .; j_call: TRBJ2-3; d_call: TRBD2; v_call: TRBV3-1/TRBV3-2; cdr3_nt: TGTGCCAGCAGCCGACCCTACACGGGAGCGGGGCGCACAGATACGCAGTATTTT; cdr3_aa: CASSRPYTGAGRTDTQYF
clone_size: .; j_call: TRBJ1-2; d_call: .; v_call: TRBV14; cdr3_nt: TGTGCCAGCAGCCGGGCAGAGAACTATGGCTACACCTTC; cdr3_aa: CASSRAENYGYTF
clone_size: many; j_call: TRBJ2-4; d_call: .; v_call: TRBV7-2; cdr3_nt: TGTGCCAGCAGCTTAGAGCAGGGGCCTATTTACATTCAGTACTTC; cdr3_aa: CASSLEQGPIYIQYF
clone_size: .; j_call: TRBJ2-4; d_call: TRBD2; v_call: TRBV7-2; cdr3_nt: TGTGCCAGCAGCTGGACTAGCGGGATTGCCAAAAACATTCAGTACTTC; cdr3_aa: CASSWTSGIAKNIQYF
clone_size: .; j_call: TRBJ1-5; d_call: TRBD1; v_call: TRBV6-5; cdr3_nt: TGTGCCAGCACACCTGACAGGGTACCTCAGCCCCAGCATTTT; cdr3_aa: CASTPDRVPQPQHF
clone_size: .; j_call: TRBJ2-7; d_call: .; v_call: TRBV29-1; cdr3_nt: TGCAGCGTTCGGACTAACTCCTACGAGCAGTACTTC; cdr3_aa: CSVRTNSYEQYF
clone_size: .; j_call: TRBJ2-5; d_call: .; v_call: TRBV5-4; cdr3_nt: TGTGCCAGCAGCTTGGACAGTTCAGAAACGCCCCAGTACTTC; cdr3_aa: CASSLDSSETPQYF
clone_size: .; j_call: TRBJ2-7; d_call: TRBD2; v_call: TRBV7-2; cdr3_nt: TGTGCCAGCAGCTTAGCGGGAGGGAACTCCTACGAGCAGTACTTC; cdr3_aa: CASSLAGGNSYEQYF
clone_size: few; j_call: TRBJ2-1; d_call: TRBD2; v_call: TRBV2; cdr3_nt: TGTGCCAGCAGCACCTTTAGCGGGCCGTCCTACAATGAGCAGTTCTTC; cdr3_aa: CASSTFSGPSYNEQFF
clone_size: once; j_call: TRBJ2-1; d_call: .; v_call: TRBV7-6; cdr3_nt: TGTGCCAGCAGTCTCGGGTGGGACAATGAGCAGTTCTTC; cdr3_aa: CASSLGWDNEQFF
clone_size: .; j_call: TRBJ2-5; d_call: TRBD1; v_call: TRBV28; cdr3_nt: TGTGCCAGCAGTCCGACAGGGGGTGGAGAGACCCAGTACTTC; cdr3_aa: CASSPTGGGETQYF
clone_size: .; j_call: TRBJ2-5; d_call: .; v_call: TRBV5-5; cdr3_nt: TGTGCCAGCAGCTTGGTACAGCGGAGCCTACAAGAGACCCAGTACTTC; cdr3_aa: CASSLVQRSLQETQYF
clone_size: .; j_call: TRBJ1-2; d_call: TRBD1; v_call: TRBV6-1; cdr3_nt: TGTGCCAGCAGGGAAGGACAGGGGGTGAACTATGGCTACACCTTC; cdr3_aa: CASREGQGVNYGYTF
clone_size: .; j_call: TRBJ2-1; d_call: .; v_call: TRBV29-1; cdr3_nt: TGCAGCGTTGTTGCTAGCCGCCCCTACAATGAGCAGTTCTTC; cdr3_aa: CSVVASRPYNEQFF